One and the same sample provided the 3 T cell receptor beta chains below, sequenced in a study of blood T cell repertoires in COVID-19. The repertoire was sequenced with immunoSEQ multiplex PCR; TCRdb's copy has only in-frame clones and lacks some. In the table there are a few hundred thousand clones, around four fifths of which are singletons. The specimen sequenced was peripheral blood. The source is a woman between 50 and 59 years old with active or convalescent COVID-19.

This sequence joins TRBV6-5 and TRBJ2-5; 7 bases map to TRBD1. Germline V gene sequence: CDR1 MNHEY, CDR2 SVGAGI. V lost 7 bases, J lost 4 bases, and 9 bases stayed unmatched. The CDR3 is 14 residues long. CDR3 nucleotide sequence: TGTGCCAGCAAGCGACAGGGATTGAGAGAGACCCAGTACTTC. It yields the protein CASKRQGLRETQYF.

This clone was found a few times. This sequence joins TRBV7-9 and TRBJ1-2; D uncertain. The V end was cut by 3 bases, the J end by 1 base, with 9 bases between. The CDR3 extends over 14 amino acids. Germline V gives CDR1 SEHNR, CDR2 FQNEAQ (reference sequence). CDR3 sequence reads: CASSFATVNYGYTF. The CDR3 bases are TGTGCCAGCAGCTTCGCAACAGTTAACTATGGCTACACCTTC.

This clone came up once. The chain couples TRBV18 to TRBJ2-1; 15 bases map to TRBD2. The V gene's germline CDR1 is KGHSH and CDR2 LQKENI. The CDR3 extends over 17 amino acids. V was pared by 2 bases and J by 7 bases, with 6 bases of the junction left unmatched. Here the CDR3 reads CASSPWTSGGARNEQFF. CDR3 coding DNA: TGTGCCAGCTCACCATGGACTAGCGGGGGGGCCCGGAATGAGCAGTTCTTC.